This TCR beta chain was captured by sequencing in a study of T cells in Graves' hyperthyroidism and ophthalmopathy. This clonotype was counted ten times or more. Its antigen is as yet unknown. CDR3 length equals 15 residues. Trimming removed 3 bases from V and 2 bases from J, with 11 bases in between. CDR1 is KGHDR and CDR2 is SFDVKD in the germline V gene. The study excluded patients with uncontrolled infection, other autoimmune disease, pregnancy or lactation. The study based diagnoses on clinical symptoms, serum thyroxine and TRAb, thyroid ultrasound and orbital computed tomography. The source material, RNA transcripts, was used to amplify TCR beta CDR3 regions. In the first-round RT-PCR of the TCR CDR3, the HTBI primer set was used. Each CDR3 protein is one row after TCRdb ran MiXCR on the multiplex PCR reads. In the table there are roughly 350,000 distinct CDR3 sequences, about 14% of which are singletons.

Study-level findings and limits: Blood also held most thyroid clonotypes expanded beyond 0.001.

This receptor was identified in a woman aged 25 to 39 with Graves' ophthalmopathy. The sequenced sample was blood. The chain couples TRBV24-1 to TRBJ2-3; TRBD2 is a possible D gene (5 bases). In nucleotides, the CDR3 is TGTGCCACCAGTGATGGAGGACTTTTCACAGATACGCAGTATTTT. It translates to CATSDGGLFTDTQYF.